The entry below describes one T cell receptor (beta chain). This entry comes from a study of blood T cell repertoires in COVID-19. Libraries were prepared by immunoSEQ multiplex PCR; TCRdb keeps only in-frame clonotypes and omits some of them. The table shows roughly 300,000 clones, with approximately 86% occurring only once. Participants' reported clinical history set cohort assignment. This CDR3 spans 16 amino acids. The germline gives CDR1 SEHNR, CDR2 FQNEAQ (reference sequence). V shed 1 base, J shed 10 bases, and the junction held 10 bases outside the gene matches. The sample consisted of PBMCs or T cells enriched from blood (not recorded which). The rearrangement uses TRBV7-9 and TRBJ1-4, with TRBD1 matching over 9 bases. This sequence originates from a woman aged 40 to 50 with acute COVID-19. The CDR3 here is CASSLGSGQGQAKLFF. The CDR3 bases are TGTGCCAGCAGCTTAGGTTCGGGACAGGGTCAAGCAAAACTGTTTTTT.